This T cell receptor beta chain was profiled in a study of T cell responses to AZD1222 COVID-19 vaccine. The wider study: Investigators merged groups given second doses at roughly 4 or roughly 12 weeks.

Sequencing was performed with immunoSEQ multiplex PCR; in TCRdb, only in-frame clones are kept and a portion is missing. The sample has about 170,000 clones; 75% to 95% are singletons. The CDR3 loop spans 15 amino acids. V lost 2 bases and J lost 4; bases outside the gene matches: 6. CDR1 SGHVS and CDR2 FNYEAQ come from the germline V gene. The chain recombines TRBV7-6 with TRBJ1-1, with 8 nucleotides matching TRBD1. The sample in question was peripheral blood, obtained on day 0 of AZD1222 vaccination. This TCR was recovered from an adult in good health. CDR3 in amino acids: CASSLQGAVGTEAFF. CDR3 sequence (DNA): TGTGCCAGCAGCTTACAGGGGGCGGTGGGCACTGAAGCTTTCTTT.